One and the same sample provided the 3 T cell receptor beta chains below, sequenced in a study of blood T cell repertoires in COVID-19 (dated by TCRdb to about 2020). The method was the immunoSEQ multiplex PCR assay. The table was pulled from immuneACCESS by TCRdb, which kept in-frame rearrangements only. Such tables lose some clones; where checked, under half of the loss comes from unresolved V genes, and the rest has no known cause. The sample has roughly 150,000 clones on record, 70% to 90% of them singletons. The ten largest account for around 1.9% of the sample. Sample: peripheral blood. These receptors originate from a man in his forties or fifties who had recovered from COVID-19.

The V and J genes are TRBV28 and TRBJ1-2; no definite D call. CDR3 length: 13 residues. Germline CDR1 MDHEN, CDR2 SYDVKM. Trimming shortened V by 7 bases and J by 9 bases, and 18 bases separated the two germline ends. Here the CDR3 DNA reads TGTGCCAGCACGTCGATGGCCGCTAGAAGCTACACCTTC. The encoded protein is CASTSMAARSYTF.

This sequence joins TRBV19 and TRBJ2-7; TRBD1 is a possible D gene (6 bases). CDR1 is LNHDA and CDR2 is SQIVND in the germline V gene (reference sequence). Trimming removed 4 bases from V and 5 bases from J, with 12 bases in between. CDR3 length equals 13 residues. The chain's CDR3 is CASSKWTEDEQYF. CDR3 nucleotide sequence: TGTGCCAGTAGTAAGTGGACAGAGGACGAGCAGTACTTC.

The rearrangement uses TRBV5-3 and TRBJ1-2; D perhaps matches TRBD1 (5 bases). Being an ORF, TRBV5-3 has a function that is uncertain. V was cut by 2 bases and J by 4 bases, with 21 bases left in between. This CDR3 is built from 17 residues. For the CDR3, the DNA is TGTGCCAGAAGCTTTCGGGCAGGGCCCCAGGCAAGCTATGGCTACACCTTC. Its translation: CARSFRAGPQASYGYTF.